The 20 T cell receptor beta chains below were found in one sample sequenced in a study of T-cell memory formation after mild COVID-19. TCRdb re-derived calls from the 5' RACE reads in MiXCR, one entry per CDR3 protein. The data show about 400,000 distinct CDR3 sequences, around 17% seen once. The sequenced sample consisted of PBMCs or a T cell subset sorted from them (not recorded which). The receptors come from a man between 18 and 29 years old who had mild COVID-19 (a few samples of this study predate the infection). Cell type and time point are not known.

The chain carries TRBV2 and TRBJ2-5; D gene uncertain. Germline assignment: CDR1 SNHLY and CDR2 FYNNEI. Trimming removed 7 bases at V and 9 bases at J, with 18 bases between. CDR3 size: 13 residues. The CDR3 nucleotides are TGTGCCAGCACCTCATGGGCGGCTTCGTCCCAGTACTTC. Amino acid sequence: CASTSWAASSQYF.

CDR3: CATNRPRQGADTGELFF. The CDR3, as DNA: TGTGCCACCAATCGCCCGAGACAGGGGGCAGACACCGGGGAGCTGTTTTTT. V gene TRBV6-2 or TRBV6-3 combines with J gene TRBJ2-2; 10 bases match TRBD1. This CDR3 region has 17 residues. The ends lost 10 bases at V and 3 bases at J; junction bases unmatched: 14. From germline, CDR1 is MNHEY and CDR2 SVGEGT.

This clonotype came up a few times. The chain uses TRBV27 and TRBJ1-6; tentatively, D is TRBD1 (6 bases). V lost 7 bases, J lost 9 bases, and 19 bases lay in between. This CDR3 spans 15 amino acids. The germline V gene has CDR1 MNHEY and CDR2 SMNVEV (reference sequence). CDR3 sequence (DNA): TGTGCCAGCATGGGGCGGGACACCCGGTTTTCACCCCTCCACTTT. Encoded protein: CASMGRDTRFSPLHF.

The rearrangement links TRBV6-6 to TRBJ1-5, with unresolved D. The CDR3 runs 13 residues. Germline CDR1 is MNHNY and CDR2 is SVGAGI (reference sequence). V was shortened by 6 bases and J by 7 bases, with 13 bases between the two germline ends. The CDR3, as DNA: TGTGCCAGCAGCCACGAGCATCGGCAGCCCCAGCATTTT. It codes for CASSHEHRQPQHF.

The gene calls are TRBV7-6 and TRBJ2-7, with 7 bases identical to TRBD2. Losses at the gene ends were 5 bases for V and 2 bases for J; bases not matched to a gene: 6. This CDR3 contains 14 residues. Germline CDR1 and CDR2: SGHVS and FNYEAQ. Here the CDR3 reads CASSTEAGTYEQYF. Here the CDR3 DNA reads TGTGCCAGCAGCACTGAAGCGGGAACCTACGAGCAGTACTTC.

This clonotype was observed a few times. This sequence joins TRBV7-2 and TRBJ2-4; no clear D. V dropped 5 bases and J dropped 6 bases, with 11 bases sitting between them. The CDR3 spans 13 residues. Germline V lookup: CDR1 SGHTA, CDR2 FQGNSA. CDR3 coding DNA: TGTGCCAGCAGCCGTAGAATCGTAAACATTCAGTACTTC. Translation gives CASSRRIVNIQYF.

This chain uses TRBV7-9 with TRBJ2-5; D might be TRBD1 or TRBD2, each matching 5 bases. V was shortened by 0 bases and J by 9 bases, with 14 bases between the two germline ends. The CDR3 has 14 residues. Germline lookup yields CDR1 SEHNR and CDR2 FQNEAQ (reference sequence). The CDR3 region is CASSLATGTGPQYF. The CDR3 coding sequence is TGTGCCAGCAGCTTAGCCACCGGGACCGGCCCCCAGTACTTC.

This clonotype was observed a few times. The CDR3 nucleotides are TGTGCCAGCAGCGGATCCGGGACAGGAGCTACCGGGGAGCTGTTTTTT. It translates to CASSGSGTGATGELFF. The chain couples TRBV7-9 to TRBJ2-2; 8 nucleotides line up with TRBD1. The ends lost 5 bases at V and 5 bases at J; junction bases unmatched: 10. The CDR3 is 16 amino acids. CDR1 is SEHNR and CDR2 is FQNEAQ in the germline V gene (reference sequence). The variable domain in full, with the rest retrieved from reference TRBV7-9 and TRBJ2-2, is DTGVSQNPRHKITKRGQNVTFRCDPISEHNRLYWYRQTLGQGPEFLTYFQNEAQLEKSRLLSDRFSAERPKGSFSTLEIQRTEQGDSAMYLCASSGSGTGATGELFFGEGSRLTVL.

V is TRBV12-3 or TRBV12-4 and J is TRBJ2-1, with 8 bases matching TRBD2. J was trimmed by 3 bases and V by 6 bases; bases with no gene match: 7. CDR3 size: 15 residues. CDR3 coding DNA: TGTGCCAGCAGACCGTTTAGCGGGGACTACAATGAGCAGTTCTTC. This sequence encodes CASRPFSGDYNEQFF.

The sample holds many counts of this clonotype. This chain links TRBV6-6 with TRBJ1-4; D is undetermined. CDR1 and CDR2 (germline): MNHNY, SVGAGI (reference sequence). Trimming took 6 bases from V and 4 from J, leaving 6 bases between them. The CDR3 extends over 12 amino acids. In nucleotides, the CDR3 is TGTGCCAGCAGCCCCATTAATGAAAAACTGTTTTTT. Translating it yields CASSPINEKLFF.

This clonotype came up a few times. V is TRBV20-1 and J is TRBJ2-1; no reliable D call. Germline CDR1 DFQATT, CDR2 SNEGSKA (reference sequence). The V gene lost 6 bases and the J gene lost 10 bases, with 16 bases spanning the gap. The length of the CDR3 is 12 residues. The CDR3 loop is CSAWALLREQFF. The CDR3 DNA reads as TGCAGTGCCTGGGCCCTCCTCCGAGAGCAGTTCTTC.

The chain has TRBV7-9 and TRBJ1-1, with D possibly TRBD1 on 5 matching bases. Per germline, CDR1 SEHNR and CDR2 FQNEAQ (reference sequence). Trimming removed 5 bases at V and 3 bases at J, with 16 bases between. The CDR3 has 15 amino acids. The CDR3 protein is CASSPLKGRHTEAFF. DNA of the CDR3: TGTGCCAGCAGCCCCCTAAAGGGACGCCACACTGAAGCTTTCTTT.

This clonotype was seen a handful of times. The CDR3 coding sequence is TGCGCCAGCAGTCCTCCACCTGGACAGGGGAATGAAAAACTGTTTTTT. Protein sequence: CASSPPPGQGNEKLFF. The J gene is TRBJ1-4, the V gene TRBV5-1; 9 bases match TRBD1. Trimming at V came to 5 bases and at J to 5 bases, leaving 10 bases not matched to a gene. Per germline, CDR1 SGHRS and CDR2 YFSETQ. The CDR3 spans 16 residues.

J is TRBJ2-1 and V is TRBV10-3; possible D gene TRBD1, 6 bases. CDR1 is ENHRY and CDR2 is SYGVKD in the germline V gene. V lost 2 bases and J lost 6, with 11 bases in between. The CDR3 length is 14 residues. CDR3 in DNA: TGTGCCATCAGTGAGGGGGGCAGCCTCAATGAGCAGTTCTTC. Residues: CAISEGGSLNEQFF.

This chain uses TRBV29-1 with TRBJ1-1; weak D call: TRBD1 (6 bases). CDR3 size: 12 residues. CDR1 SQVTM and CDR2 ANQGSEA come from the germline V gene. Trimming pared 6 bases from V and 3 bases from J, leaving 11 bases between. The CDR3 sequence is CSVDSRDTEAFF. Written as DNA, the CDR3 is TGCAGCGTGGACAGTAGGGACACTGAAGCTTTCTTT.

This clonotype appeared a few times. This rearrangement joins TRBV7-9 to TRBJ1-2; D may be TRBD1 (6 bases). The V and J ends lost 5 bases and 4 bases respectively, with 17 bases between them. Germline values: CDR1 SEHNR, CDR2 FQNEAQ (reference sequence). This CDR3 comprises 15 residues. The CDR3 DNA follows: TGTGCCAGCAGCCGCGACTGGGGACATCCCTATGGCTACACCTTC. Encoded protein: CASSRDWGHPYGYTF.

This clonotype was picked up many times. The chain recombines TRBV2 with TRBJ2-4; 8 bases fit TRBD2. Looked up from germline, CDR1 is SNHLY and CDR2 is FYNNEI. The CDR3 extends over 13 amino acids. V gave up 8 bases and J gave up 1 base; unmatched junction bases: 1. CDR3 sequence reads: CASRGGAKNIQYF. For the CDR3, the DNA is TGTGCCAGCCGGGGGGGTGCCAAAAACATTCAGTACTTC.

Note on this clonotype: Given a much more abundant clone one base away, this may be a read error. CDR3 bases: TGTGCCAGCAGCAATAACACTGAAGCTTTCTTT. Translating gives CASSNNTEAFF. The chain recombines TRBV21-1 with TRBJ1-1. TRBV21-1 is given as a pseudogene. The CDR3 covers 11 residues.

The chain recombines TRBV20-1 with TRBJ2-1, with TRBD2 identical over 10 bases. With V trimmed by 3 bases and J by 0 bases, 8 bases remained unmatched. The germline CDR1 and CDR2 sequences are DFQATT and SNEGSKA (reference sequence). CDR3 length: 17 residues. CDR3 region: CSARLAGGPSSYNEQFF. CDR3 sequence (DNA): TGCAGTGCTAGGTTAGCGGGGGGCCCCAGCTCCTACAATGAGCAGTTCTTC.

This clonotype was seen a handful of times. The CDR3 loop is CATSPGTRGSTDTQYF. CDR3 DNA: TGTGCCACCAGTCCCGGGACTAGGGGTAGCACAGATACGCAGTATTTT. The chain employs TRBV24-1 and TRBJ2-3; 8 positions match TRBD2. V was clipped by 6 bases and J by 0 bases; unmatched bases: 7. The CDR3 is 16 amino acids. Germline V gives CDR1 KGHDR, CDR2 SFDVKD.